This T cell receptor beta chain was identified during a study of blood T cell repertoires in COVID-19. Trimming left V 0 bases short and J 7 bases short, with 13 bases between. The CDR3 is 14 amino acids. CDR1 and CDR2 (germline): SGHRS, YFSETQ. Original handling: The assay estimated nucleated cells by amplifying reference gene primers. Sequencing was performed with immunoSEQ multiplex PCR; in TCRdb, only in-frame clones are kept and a portion is missing. V, J and clone size derive from that table, while D and trimming were established from the DNA sequence. The repertoire holds 150,000 to 200,000 clones, 75% to 80% seen once, with approximately 14% in the top ten.

The specimen sequenced was peripheral blood. The V call is TRBV5-1, the J call TRBJ1-2, with unresolved D. This TCR was sampled from a woman older than 75 with acute or convalescent COVID-19. CDR3 region: CASSLAAAEGGYTF. The CDR3 DNA is TGCGCCAGCAGCTTGGCGGCGGCGGAGGGTGGCTACACCTTC.